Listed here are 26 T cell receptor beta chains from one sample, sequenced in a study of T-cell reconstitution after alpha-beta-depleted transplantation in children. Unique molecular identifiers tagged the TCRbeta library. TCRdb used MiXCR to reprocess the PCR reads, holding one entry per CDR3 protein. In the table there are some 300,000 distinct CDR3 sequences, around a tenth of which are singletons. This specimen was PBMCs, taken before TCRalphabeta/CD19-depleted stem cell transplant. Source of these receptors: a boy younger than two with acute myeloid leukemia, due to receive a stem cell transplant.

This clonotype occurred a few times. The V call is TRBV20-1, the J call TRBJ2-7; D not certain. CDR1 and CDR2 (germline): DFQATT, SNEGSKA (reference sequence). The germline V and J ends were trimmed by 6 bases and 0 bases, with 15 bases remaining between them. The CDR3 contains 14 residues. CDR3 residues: CSAAPGLYSYEQYF. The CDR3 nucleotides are TGCAGTGCCGCTCCCGGGCTATACTCCTACGAGCAGTACTTC.

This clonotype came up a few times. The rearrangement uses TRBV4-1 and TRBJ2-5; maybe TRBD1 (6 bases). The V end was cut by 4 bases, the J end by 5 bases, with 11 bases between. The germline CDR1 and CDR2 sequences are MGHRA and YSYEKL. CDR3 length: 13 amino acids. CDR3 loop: CASSRAGEETQYF. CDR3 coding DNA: TGCGCCAGCAGCCGTGCAGGGGAGGAGACCCAGTACTTC.

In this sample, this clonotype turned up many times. For the CDR3, the DNA is TGTGCCAGCAGCCCCCAGGGGACCCATTCTGGAAACACCATATATTTT. This codes for CASSPQGTHSGNTIYF. The chain combines TRBV7-2 with TRBJ1-3, with D tentatively TRBD1 (6 bases). The V end lost 5 bases, the J end lost 1 base, and 15 bases lay between the germline ends. The CDR3 spans 16 residues. Germline V CDR1 and CDR2: SGHTA, FQGNSA.

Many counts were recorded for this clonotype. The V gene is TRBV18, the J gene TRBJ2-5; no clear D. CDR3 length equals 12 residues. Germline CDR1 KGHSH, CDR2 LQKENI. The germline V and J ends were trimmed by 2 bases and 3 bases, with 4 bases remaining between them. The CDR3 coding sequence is TGTGCCAGCTCACCAAGGGAAGAGACCCAGTACTTC. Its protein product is CASSPREETQYF. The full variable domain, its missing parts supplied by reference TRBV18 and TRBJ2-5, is NAGVMQNPRHLVRRRGQEARLRCSPMKGHSHVYWYRQLPEEGLKFMVYLQKENIIDESGMPKERFSAEFPKEGPSILRIQQVVRGDSAAYFCASSPREETQYFGPGTRLLVL.

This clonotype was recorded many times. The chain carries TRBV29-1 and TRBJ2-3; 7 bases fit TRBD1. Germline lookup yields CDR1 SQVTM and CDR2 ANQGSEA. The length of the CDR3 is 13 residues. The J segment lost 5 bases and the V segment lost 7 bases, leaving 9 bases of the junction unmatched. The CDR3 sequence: CSATKGAGDTQYF. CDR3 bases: TGCAGCGCAACAAAGGGGGCCGGAGATACGCAGTATTTT.

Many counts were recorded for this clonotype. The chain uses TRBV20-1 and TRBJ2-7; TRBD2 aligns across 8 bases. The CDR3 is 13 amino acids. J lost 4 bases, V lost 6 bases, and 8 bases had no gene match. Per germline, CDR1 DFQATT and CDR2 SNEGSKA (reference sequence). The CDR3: CSAKAGAAYEQYF. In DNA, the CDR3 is TGCAGTGCCAAAGCGGGGGCAGCTTACGAGCAGTACTTC.

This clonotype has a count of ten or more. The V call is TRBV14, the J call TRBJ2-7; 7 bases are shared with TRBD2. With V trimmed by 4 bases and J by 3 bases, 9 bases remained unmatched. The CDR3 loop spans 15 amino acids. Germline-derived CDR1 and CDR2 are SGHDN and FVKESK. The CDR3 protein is CASSPLAGVGYEQYF. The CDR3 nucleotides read TGTGCCAGCAGCCCCCTCGCGGGGGTAGGCTACGAGCAGTACTTC.

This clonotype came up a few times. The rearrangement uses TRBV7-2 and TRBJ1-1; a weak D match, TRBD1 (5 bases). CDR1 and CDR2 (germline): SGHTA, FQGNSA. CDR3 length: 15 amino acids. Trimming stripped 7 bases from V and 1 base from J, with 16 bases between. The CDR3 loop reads CASIPGPWQNTEAFF. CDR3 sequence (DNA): TGTGCCAGCATCCCGGGGCCGTGGCAGAACACTGAAGCTTTCTTT.

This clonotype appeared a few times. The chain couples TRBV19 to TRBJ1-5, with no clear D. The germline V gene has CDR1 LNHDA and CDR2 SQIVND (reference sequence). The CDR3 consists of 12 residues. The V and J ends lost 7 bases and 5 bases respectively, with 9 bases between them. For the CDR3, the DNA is TGTGCCAGTACTCTAAGGGATCAGCCCCAGCATTTT. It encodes CASTLRDQPQHF.

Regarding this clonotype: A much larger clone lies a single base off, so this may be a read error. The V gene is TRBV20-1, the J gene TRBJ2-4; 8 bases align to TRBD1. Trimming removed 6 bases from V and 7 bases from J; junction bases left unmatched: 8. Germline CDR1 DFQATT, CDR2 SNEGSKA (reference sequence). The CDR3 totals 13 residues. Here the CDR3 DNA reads TGCAGTGCCAGGGACAGGCTAGAGAACATTCAGTACTTC. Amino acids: CSARDRLENIQYF.

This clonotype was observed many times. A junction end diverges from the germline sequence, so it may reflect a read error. The CDR3 here is CSVVRASTDTQYF. The CDR3, as DNA: TGCAGCGTTGTTCGGGCAAGCACTGATACGCAGTATTTT. This sequence joins TRBV29-1 and TRBJ2-3, with D unclear. Germline CDR1 is SQVTM and CDR2 is ANQGSEA. The CDR3 runs to 13 residues.

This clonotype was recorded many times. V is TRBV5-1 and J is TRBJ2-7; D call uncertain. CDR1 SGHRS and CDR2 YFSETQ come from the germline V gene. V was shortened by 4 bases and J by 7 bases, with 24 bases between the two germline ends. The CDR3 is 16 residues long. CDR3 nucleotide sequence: TGCGCCAGCAGCCTGACGGTATCTAGGCATCTGGGGGAGCAGTACTTC. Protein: CASSLTVSRHLGEQYF.

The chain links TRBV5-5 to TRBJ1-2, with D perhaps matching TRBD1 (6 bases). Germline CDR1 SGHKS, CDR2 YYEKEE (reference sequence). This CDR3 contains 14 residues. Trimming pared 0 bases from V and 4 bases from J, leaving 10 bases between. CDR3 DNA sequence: TGTGCCAGCAGCTTGGCGACAGGAGGCTATGGCTACACCTTC. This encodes CASSLATGGYGYTF.

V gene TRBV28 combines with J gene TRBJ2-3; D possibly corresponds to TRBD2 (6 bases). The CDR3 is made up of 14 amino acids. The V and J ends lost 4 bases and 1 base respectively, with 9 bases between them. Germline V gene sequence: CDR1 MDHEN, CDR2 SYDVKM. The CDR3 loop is CASSSLAGTDTQYF. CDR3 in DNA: TGTGCCAGCAGTTCGTTAGCGGGCACAGATACGCAGTATTTT.

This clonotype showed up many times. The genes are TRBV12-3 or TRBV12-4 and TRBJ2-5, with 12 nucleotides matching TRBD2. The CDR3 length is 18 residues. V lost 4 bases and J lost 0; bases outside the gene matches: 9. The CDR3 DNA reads TGTGCCAGCAGTTCGGAGACTAGCGGGGGACCGTACCAAGAGACCCAGTACTTC. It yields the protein CASSSETSGGPYQETQYF.

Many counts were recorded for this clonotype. DNA of the CDR3: TGTGCCAGCAGCCCGCGGGGGGTTACTCAGCCCCAGCATTTT. It codes for CASSPRGVTQPQHF. J is TRBJ1-5 and V is TRBV3-1, with a weak D call TRBD1 (5 bases). The CDR3 covers 14 residues. V was shortened by 4 bases and J by 6 bases, with 13 bases between the two germline ends. Germline V CDR1 and CDR2: LGHDT, YNNKEL (reference sequence).

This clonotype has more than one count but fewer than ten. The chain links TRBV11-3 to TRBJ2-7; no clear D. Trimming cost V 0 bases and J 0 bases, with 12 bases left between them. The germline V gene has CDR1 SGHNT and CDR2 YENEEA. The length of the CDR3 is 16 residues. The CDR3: CASSLDRKVISYEQYF. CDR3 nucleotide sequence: TGTGCCAGCAGCTTAGATAGAAAAGTGATCTCCTACGAGCAGTACTTC.

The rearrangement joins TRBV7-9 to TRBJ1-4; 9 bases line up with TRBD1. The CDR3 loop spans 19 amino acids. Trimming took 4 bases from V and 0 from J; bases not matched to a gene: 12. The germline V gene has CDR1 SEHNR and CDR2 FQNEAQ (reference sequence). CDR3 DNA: TGTGCCAGCAGCTACTTGCCCGGGACAGGGATTGCAACTAATGAAAAACTGTTTTTT. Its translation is CASSYLPGTGIATNEKLFF. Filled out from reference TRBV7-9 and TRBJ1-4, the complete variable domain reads DTGVSQNPRHKITKRGQNVTFRCDPISEHNRLYWYRQTLGQGPEFLTYFQNEAQLEKSRLLSDRFSAERPKGSFSTLEIQRTEQGDSAMYLCASSYLPGTGIATNEKLFFGSGTQLSVL.

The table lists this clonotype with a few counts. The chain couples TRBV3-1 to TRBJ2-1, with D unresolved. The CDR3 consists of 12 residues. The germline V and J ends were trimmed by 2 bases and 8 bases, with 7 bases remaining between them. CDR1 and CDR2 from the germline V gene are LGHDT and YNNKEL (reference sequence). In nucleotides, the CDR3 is TGTGCCAGCAGCCAACCCTCTGATGAGCAGTTCTTC. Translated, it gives CASSQPSDEQFF.

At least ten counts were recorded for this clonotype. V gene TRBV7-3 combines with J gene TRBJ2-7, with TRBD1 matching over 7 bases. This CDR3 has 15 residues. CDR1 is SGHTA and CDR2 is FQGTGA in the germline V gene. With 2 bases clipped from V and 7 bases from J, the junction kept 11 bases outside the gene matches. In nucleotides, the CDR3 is TGTGCCAGCAGCTTAGGTACAGGGGCCCGGACTGAGCAGTACTTC. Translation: CASSLGTGARTEQYF.

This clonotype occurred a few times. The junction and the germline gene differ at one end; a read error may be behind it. The CDR3 reads CAILGTGNDQYF. CDR3 sequence (DNA): TGTGCCATCCTCGGGACAGGGAACGATCAGTACTTC. This chain connects TRBV10-3 to TRBJ2-7; 9 bases line up with TRBD1. The CDR3 is 12 residues long. CDR1 is ENHRY and CDR2 is SYGVKD in the germline V gene.

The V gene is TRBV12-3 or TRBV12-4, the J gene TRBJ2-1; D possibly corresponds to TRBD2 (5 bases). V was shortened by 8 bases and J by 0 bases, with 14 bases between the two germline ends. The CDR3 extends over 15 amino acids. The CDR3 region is CASGGLFSSYNEQFF. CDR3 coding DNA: TGTGCCAGCGGTGGACTGTTTAGCTCCTACAATGAGCAGTTCTTC.

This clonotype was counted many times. CDR3: CASSILFSQDTQYF. CDR3 nucleotides: TGTGCCAGTAGTATTCTTTTTTCCCAGGATACGCAGTATTTT. The chain carries TRBV19 and TRBJ2-3; D call uncertain. Looked up from germline, CDR1 is LNHDA and CDR2 is SQIVND (reference sequence). Deletions cut 3 bases from V and 6 bases from J, with 13 bases between. CDR3 length: 14 residues.

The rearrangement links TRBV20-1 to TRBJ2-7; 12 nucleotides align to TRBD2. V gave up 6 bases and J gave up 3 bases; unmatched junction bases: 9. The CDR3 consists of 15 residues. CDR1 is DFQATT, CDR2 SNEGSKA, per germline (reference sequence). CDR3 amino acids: CSAIRLAGDFYEQYF. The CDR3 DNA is TGCAGTGCGATCCGACTAGCGGGAGATTTCTACGAGCAGTACTTC.

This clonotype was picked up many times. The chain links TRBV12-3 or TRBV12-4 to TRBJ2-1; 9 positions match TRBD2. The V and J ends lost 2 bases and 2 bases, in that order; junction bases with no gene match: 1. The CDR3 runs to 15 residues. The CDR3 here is CASSLLAGAYNEQFF. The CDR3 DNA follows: TGTGCCAGCAGTTTATTAGCGGGAGCCTACAATGAGCAGTTCTTC.

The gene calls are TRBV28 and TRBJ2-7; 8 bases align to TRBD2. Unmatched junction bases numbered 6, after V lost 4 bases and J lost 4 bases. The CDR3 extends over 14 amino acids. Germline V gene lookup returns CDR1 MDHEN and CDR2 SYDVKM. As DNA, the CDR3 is TGTGCCAGCAGTTATGGGGCTAGCGGGTACGAGCAGTACTTC. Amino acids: CASSYGASGYEQYF. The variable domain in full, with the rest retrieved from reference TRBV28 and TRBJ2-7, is DVKVTQSSRYLVKRTGEKVFLECVQDMDHENMFWYRQDPGLGLRLIYFSYDVKMKEKGDIPEGYSVSREKKERFSLILESASTNQTSMYLCASSYGASGYEQYFGPGTRLTVT.